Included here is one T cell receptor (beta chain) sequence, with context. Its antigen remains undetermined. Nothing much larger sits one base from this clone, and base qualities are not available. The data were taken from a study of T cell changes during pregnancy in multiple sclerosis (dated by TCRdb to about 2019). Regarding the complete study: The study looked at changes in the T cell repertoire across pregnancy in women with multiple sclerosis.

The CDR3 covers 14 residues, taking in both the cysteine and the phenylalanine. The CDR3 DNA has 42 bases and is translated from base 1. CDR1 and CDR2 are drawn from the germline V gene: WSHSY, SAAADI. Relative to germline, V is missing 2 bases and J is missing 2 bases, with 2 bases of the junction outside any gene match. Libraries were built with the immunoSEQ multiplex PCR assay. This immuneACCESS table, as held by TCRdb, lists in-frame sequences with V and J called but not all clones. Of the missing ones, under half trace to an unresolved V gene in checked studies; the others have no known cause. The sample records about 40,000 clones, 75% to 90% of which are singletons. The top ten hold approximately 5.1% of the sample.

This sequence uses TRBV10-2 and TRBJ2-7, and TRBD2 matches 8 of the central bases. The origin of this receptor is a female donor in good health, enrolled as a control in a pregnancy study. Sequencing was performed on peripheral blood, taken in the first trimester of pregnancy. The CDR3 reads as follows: CASSEAGGPYEQYF. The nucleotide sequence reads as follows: TGCGCCAGCAGTGAGGCGGGAGGCCCCTACGAGCAGTACTTC.